This T cell receptor (beta chain) was observed in a study of beta chain features in type 1 diabetes. About the research overall: Across every sample, 107,917,701 sorted cells were examined in total. Whole-study findings and limits: Lower insertion and higher deletion counts appeared at VDJ junctions in type 1 diabetes patients. All four CD4+ subsets from Type 1 diabetes patients carried moderately but significantly shorter TCRB CDR3s.

This CDR3 is 11 amino acids long. CDR1 SNHLY and CDR2 FYNNEI come from the germline V gene. Trimming removed 7 bases from V and 5 bases from J, with 8 bases in between. CD4+ cells of the naive, central memory, regulatory and stem cell-like memory types were sorted via CD45RO/CCR7/CD25/CD127/CD95/CD27. Expressed TCRB transcripts were sequenced after all isolated RNA was converted to cDNA. The method was immunoSEQ multiplex PCR; TCRdb's version includes in-frame clones alone and lacks a portion of them. This sample has 35,000 to 45,000 clones, with approximately 62% found just once. This clone was found a few times. The antigen remains undetermined.

The chain recombines TRBV2 with TRBJ2-5, with a tentative D call TRBD1 (5 bases). The sample consisted of Tregs from blood. The clonotype comes from a man aged 30-40 years with type 1 diabetes. Some clones in this sample may be carry-over from other donors' samples. The CDR3 loop reads CASTGWETQYF. CDR3 bases: TGTGCCAGCACAGGGTGGGAGACCCAGTACTTC. Supplemented by reference TRBV2 and TRBJ2-5, the full variable domain reads EPEVTQTPSHQVTQMGQEVILRCVPISNHLYFYWYRQILGQKVEFLVSFYNNEISEKSEIFDDQFSVERPDGSNFTLKIRSTKLEDSAMYFCASTGWETQYFGPGTRLLVL.